The clone carrying this T cell receptor beta chain was found once. This sample stems from a study of blood T cell repertoires in COVID-19. Study information: Acute-phase and convalescent COVID-19 samples originated in the United States, Italy and Spain. PBMCs, B-cell-depleted T cells, or T cells were the source of the cDNA or gDNA that made up the material.

Germline lookup yields CDR1 SEHNR and CDR2 FQNEAQ (reference sequence). The V and J ends lost 3 bases and 5 bases respectively, with 7 bases between them. This CDR3 region has 12 residues. In the study's own analysis: Estimation of nucleated cell counts relied on the amplification of reference gene primers. Profiling relied on immunoSEQ multiplex PCR, and the TCRdb table lists in-frame clones only, not all of them. D and trimming were read from the DNA, whereas the V and J calls and clone size are those reported in that table. Of approximately 170,000 clones listed, approximately 93% are singletons. The rearrangement joins TRBV7-9 to TRBJ2-5; D uncertain. The sample was peripheral blood. The TCR was taken from a woman aged 60-75 years with COVID-19, enrolled during active disease. The CDR3 is CASSFQAETQYF. Here the CDR3 DNA reads TGTGCCAGCAGCTTCCAGGCGGAGACCCAGTACTTC.